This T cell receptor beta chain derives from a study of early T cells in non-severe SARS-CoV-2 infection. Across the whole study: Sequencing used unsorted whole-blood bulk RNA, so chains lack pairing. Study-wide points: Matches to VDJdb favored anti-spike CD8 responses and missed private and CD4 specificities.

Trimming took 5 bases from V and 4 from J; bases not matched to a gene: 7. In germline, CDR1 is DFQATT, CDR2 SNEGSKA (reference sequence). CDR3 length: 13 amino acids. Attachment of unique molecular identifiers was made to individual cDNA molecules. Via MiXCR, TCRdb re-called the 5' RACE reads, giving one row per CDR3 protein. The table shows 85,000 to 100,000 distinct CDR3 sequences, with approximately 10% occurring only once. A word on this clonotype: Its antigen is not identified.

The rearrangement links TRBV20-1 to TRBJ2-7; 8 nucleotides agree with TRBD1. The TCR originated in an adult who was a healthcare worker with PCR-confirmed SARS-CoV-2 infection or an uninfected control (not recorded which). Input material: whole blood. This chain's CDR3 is CSAPGTGGYEQYF. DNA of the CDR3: TGCAGTGCTCCCGGGACAGGTGGTTACGAGCAGTACTTC.